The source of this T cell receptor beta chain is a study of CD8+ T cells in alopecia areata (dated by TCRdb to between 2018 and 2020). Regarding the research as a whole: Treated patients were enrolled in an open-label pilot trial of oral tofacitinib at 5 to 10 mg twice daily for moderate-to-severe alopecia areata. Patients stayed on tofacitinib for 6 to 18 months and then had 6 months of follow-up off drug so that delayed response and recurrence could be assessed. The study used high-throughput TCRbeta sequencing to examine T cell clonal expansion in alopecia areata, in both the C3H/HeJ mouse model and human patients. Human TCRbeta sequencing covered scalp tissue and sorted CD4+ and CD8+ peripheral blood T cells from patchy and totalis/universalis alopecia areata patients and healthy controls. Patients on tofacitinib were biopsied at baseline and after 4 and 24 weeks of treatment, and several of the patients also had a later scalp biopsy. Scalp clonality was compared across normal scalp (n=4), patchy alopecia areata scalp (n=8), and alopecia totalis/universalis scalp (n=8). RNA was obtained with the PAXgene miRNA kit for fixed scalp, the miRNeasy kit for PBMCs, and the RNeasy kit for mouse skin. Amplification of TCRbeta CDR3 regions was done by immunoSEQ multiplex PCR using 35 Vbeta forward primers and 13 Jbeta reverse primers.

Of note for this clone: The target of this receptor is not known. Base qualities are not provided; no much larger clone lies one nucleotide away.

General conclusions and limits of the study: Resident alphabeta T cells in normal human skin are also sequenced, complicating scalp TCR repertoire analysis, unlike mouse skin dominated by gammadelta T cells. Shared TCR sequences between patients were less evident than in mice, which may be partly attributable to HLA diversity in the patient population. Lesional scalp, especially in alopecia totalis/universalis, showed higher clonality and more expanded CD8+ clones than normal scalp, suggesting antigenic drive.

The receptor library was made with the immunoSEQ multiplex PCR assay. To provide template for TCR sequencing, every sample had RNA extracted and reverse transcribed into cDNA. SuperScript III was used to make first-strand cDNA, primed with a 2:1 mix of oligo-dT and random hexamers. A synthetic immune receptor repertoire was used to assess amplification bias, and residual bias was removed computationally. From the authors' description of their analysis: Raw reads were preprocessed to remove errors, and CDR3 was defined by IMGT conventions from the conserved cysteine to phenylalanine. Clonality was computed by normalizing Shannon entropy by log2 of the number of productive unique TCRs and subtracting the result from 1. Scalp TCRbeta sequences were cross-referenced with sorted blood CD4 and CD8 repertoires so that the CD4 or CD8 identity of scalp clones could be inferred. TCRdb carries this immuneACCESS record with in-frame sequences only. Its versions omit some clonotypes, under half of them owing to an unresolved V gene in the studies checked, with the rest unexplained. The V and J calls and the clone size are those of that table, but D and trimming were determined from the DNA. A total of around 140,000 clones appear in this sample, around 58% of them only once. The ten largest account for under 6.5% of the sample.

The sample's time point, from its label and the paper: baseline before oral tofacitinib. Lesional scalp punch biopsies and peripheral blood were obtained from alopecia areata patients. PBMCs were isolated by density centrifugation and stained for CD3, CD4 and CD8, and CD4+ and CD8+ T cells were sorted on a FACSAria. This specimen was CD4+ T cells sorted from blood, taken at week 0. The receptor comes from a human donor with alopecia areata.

In nucleotide form, the sequence is TGCGCCAGCAGCTTGGCCGGGACAGGGGAAGGCTACACCTTC. This gives the protein CASSLAGTGEGYTF. The rearranged chain carries TRBV5-1 and TRBJ1-2, with 10 middle bases fitting TRBD1. According to the germline V gene, CDR1 reads SGHRS and CDR2 reads YFSETQ. The germline V and J ends show losses of 0 bases and 8 bases respectively, and no gene match explains 4 bases of the junction. The CDR3 sequence holds 14 residues, the cysteine and phenylalanine included. Only the CDR3 DNA is retained, 42 bases long and in frame from the first base.